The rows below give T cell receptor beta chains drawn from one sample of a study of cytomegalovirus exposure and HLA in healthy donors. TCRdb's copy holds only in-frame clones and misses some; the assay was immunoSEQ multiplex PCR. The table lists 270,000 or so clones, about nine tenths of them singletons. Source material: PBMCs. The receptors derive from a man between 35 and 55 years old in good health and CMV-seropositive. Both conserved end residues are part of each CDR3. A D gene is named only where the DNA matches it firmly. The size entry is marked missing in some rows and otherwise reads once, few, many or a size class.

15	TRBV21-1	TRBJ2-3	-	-	TGTGCCAGCAGCAAAACCCGACACCTCACAGATACGCAGTATTTT	CASSKTRHLTDTQYF
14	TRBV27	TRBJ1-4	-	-	TGTGCCAGCAGGCGGGCGGCAACTAATGAAAAACTGTTTTTT	CASRRAATNEKLFF
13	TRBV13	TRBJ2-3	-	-	TGTGCCAGCAGCTTAACGCTCCGGGATACGCAGTATTTT	CASSLTLRDTQYF
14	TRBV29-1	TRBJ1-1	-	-	TGCAGCGTTCGAGGGTCAGGGGTGGGCACTGAAGCTTTCTTT	CSVRGSGVGTEAFF
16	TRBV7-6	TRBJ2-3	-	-	TGTGCCAGCAAAGCCGCAGGCGCACCTAGCACAGATACGCAGTATTTT	CASKAAGAPSTDTQYF
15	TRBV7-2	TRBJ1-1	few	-	TGTGCCAGCAGCTCCCGTTATTCAGGGCGGACTGAAGCTTTCTTT	CASSSRYSGRTEAFF
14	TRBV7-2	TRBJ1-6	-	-	TGTGCCAGCAGCTTAGAGGGAGGGTCTTCACCCCTCCACTTT	CASSLEGGSSPLHF
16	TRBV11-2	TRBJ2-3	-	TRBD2	TGTGCCAGCAGCGTAGGACTAGCGGGGGGCACAGATACGCAGTATTTT	CASSVGLAGGTDTQYF
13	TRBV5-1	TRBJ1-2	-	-	TGCGCCAGCAGCTTGATGGAGCCTTATGGCTACACCTTC	CASSLMEPYGYTF
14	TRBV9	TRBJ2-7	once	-	TGTGCCAGCAGCCCTAGACTAGTAAGGGGCGAGCAGTACTTC	CASSPRLVRGEQYF
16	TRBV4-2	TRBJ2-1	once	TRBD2	TGTGCCAGCAGCCCCGGGACTAGCGGGAGGGGGAATGAGCAGTTCTTC	CASSPGTSGRGNEQFF
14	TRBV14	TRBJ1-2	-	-	TGTGCCAGCAGCCATGCCCCAGGGGTCTATGGCTACACCTTC	CASSHAPGVYGYTF
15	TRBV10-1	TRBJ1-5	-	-	TGCGCCAGCTCCCCCCGGCAGGGCGACAATCAGCCCCAGCATTTT	CASSPRQGDNQPQHF
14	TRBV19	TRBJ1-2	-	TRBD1	TGTGCCAGTAGTACCCGACAGGGCTTCGGTGGCTACACCTTC	CASSTRQGFGGYTF
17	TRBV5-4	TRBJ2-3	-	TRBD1	TGTGCCAGCAGCTCAGGGTTCGACAGGGCCAGCACAGATACGCAGTATTTT	CASSSGFDRASTDTQYF
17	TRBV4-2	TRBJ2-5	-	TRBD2	TGTGCCAGCAGCCAAGATTCGCTAGCGGGAGGACAAGAGACCCAGTACTTC	CASSQDSLAGGQETQYF
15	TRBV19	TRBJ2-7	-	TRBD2	TGTGCCAGTAGTATAGTTCAAGCGGGGGCCTACGAGCAGTACTTC	CASSIVQAGAYEQYF
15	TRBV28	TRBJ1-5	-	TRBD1	TGTGCCAGCAGGTTGACAGGGGACAGCAATCAGCCCCAGCATTTT	CASRLTGDSNQPQHF
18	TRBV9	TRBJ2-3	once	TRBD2	TGTGCCAGCAGCCCCAGGACTAGCGGGAGAACGGGCACAGATACGCAGTATTTT	CASSPRTSGRTGTDTQYF
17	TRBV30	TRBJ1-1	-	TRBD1	TGTGCCTGGAGTGGGGGAGGGACAGGGGGCGCTGGGACTGAAGCTTTCTTT	CAWSGGGTGGAGTEAFF
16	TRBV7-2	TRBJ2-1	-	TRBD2	TGTGCCAGCAGCTTAGAGAGCGGGAGGATCGACAATGAGCAGTTCTTC	CASSLESGRIDNEQFF
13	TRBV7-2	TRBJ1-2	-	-	TGTGCCAGCACCGTGGACAGAAACTATGGCTACACCTTC	CASTVDRNYGYTF
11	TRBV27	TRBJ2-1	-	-	TGCACCTGGAGGGACTACAATGAGCAGTTCTTC	CTWRDYNEQFF
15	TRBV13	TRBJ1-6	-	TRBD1	TGTGCCAGCAGCAGACGGACAGGGAATAATTCACCCCTCCACTTT	CASSRRTGNNSPLHF
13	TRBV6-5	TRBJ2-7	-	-	TGTGCCAGCGGGTCCAGGTTCCTCTACGAGCAGTACTTC	CASGSRFLYEQYF
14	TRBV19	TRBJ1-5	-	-	TGTGCCAGTAGTATAGCCGGCGGGAACCAGCCCCAGCATTTT	CASSIAGGNQPQHF
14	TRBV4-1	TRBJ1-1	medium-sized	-	TGCGCCAGCAGCCCAAGGGAGGGAGGGACTGAAGCTTTCTTT	CASSPREGGTEAFF
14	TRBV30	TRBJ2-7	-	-	TGTGCCTGGACCCCCAGAGGCAGCTCCTACGAGCAGTACTTC	CAWTPRGSSYEQYF
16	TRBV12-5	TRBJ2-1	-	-	TGTGCTAGTGGTCCCGTAACCGGAGTCCGCGACAATGAGCAGTTCTTC	CASGPVTGVRDNEQFF
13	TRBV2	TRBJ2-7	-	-	TGTGCCAGCACCGGAGACAGGAGCTACGAGCAGTACTTC	CASTGDRSYEQYF
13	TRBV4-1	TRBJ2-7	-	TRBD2	TGCGCCAGCAGCCAAAGACTAGCGTACGAGCAGTACTTC	CASSQRLAYEQYF
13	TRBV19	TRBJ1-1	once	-	TGTGCCAGCACAACGGCCAGACAGCTAGAAGCTTTCTTT	CASTTARQLEAFF
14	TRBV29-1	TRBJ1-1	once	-	TGCAGCGTCCTATCGAGACAGAGAAGCCCTGAAGCTTTCTTT	CSVLSRQRSPEAFF
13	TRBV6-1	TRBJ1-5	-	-	TGTGCCAGCAGTGACGCGGGGGGGCAGCCCCAGCATTTT	CASSDAGGQPQHF
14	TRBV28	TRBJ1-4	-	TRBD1	TGTGCCAGCACCCAGACAGGGACTAATGAAAAACTGTTTTTT	CASTQTGTNEKLFF
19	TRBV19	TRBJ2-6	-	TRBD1	TGTGCCAGTAGCACGGGACAGGGGTATTTTTTGTCTGGGGCCAACGTCCTGACTTTC	CASSTGQGYFLSGANVLTF
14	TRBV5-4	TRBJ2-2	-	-	TGTGCCAGCAGCTTGGTCGAGAGCACCGGGGAGCTGTTTTTT	CASSLVESTGELFF